The source of this TCR beta chain is a study of blood T cell repertoires in COVID-19. Study overall: The United States, Italy and Spain were the sources of the acute and convalescent COVID-19 samples. PBMCs, B-cell-depleted T cells, or T cells were the source of the cDNA or gDNA that made up the material.

The authors' processing: From reference gene primer amplification, estimates of nucleated cell counts were derived. This table comes from immunoSEQ multiplex PCR, and its TCRdb copy is limited to in-frame clones, with some not included. That table is the source of V, J and clone size, and D and trimming were worked out from the DNA. The sample records under 400,000 clones, 85% to 90% being singletons. CDR1 is MNHEY, CDR2 SVGEGT, per germline. The CDR3 runs to 16 residues. Deletions cut 0 bases from V and 6 bases from J, with 18 bases between. The source material was peripheral blood. The chain is built from TRBV6-2 or TRBV6-3 and TRBJ2-7, with D possibly being TRBD2 (7 bases). The sequence derives from a young man with active or convalescent COVID-19. CDR3 DNA: TGTGCCAGCAGTTACTCGAGCAGGGGAGGGGAAGGCGAGCAGTACTTC. It translates to CASSYSSRGGEGEQYF.